The present T cell receptor beta chain was sequenced within a study of T cell responses to AZD1222 COVID-19 vaccine. Using immunoSEQ multiplex PCR, the repertoire was profiled, and TCRdb retains in-frame clones only, with some absent. The top ten clones hold about 4.8% of a sample with 120,000 to 150,000 clones, 86% of them seen once. Germline assignment: CDR1 MNHEY and CDR2 SVGAGI. This CDR3 comprises 15 residues. Trimming pared 4 bases from V and 2 bases from J, leaving 12 bases between. This TCR came from an adult who received the AZD1222 COVID-19 vaccine. The material sequenced was peripheral blood, taken 28 days after the second AZD1222 dose. This sequence joins TRBV6-5 and TRBJ2-4, with D perhaps being TRBD1 or TRBD2 (6 bases each). In DNA form, the CDR3 reads TGTGCCAGCAGTTCGAACCGGGGGCCCAAAAACATTCAGTACTTC. Amino acid sequence: CASSSNRGPKNIQYF.